In its sample, the clone carrying this TCR beta chain was seen many times. Its matching antigen is unknown. Read data end 3 residues before the CDR3 end; the end is taken from the germline J gene. Clones were sequenced by immunoSEQ multiplex PCR, and TCRdb holds only the in-frame ones, with some missing. This sample shows about 20,000 clones and no singletons; about 15% rests with the ten largest. Both groups were predominantly of Caucasian heritage. The data were taken from a study of T cell clonality in common variable immunodeficiency. The study, taken as a whole, reports: In common variable immunodeficiency, TCR beta chains reportedly carried fewer deletions and N-nucleotide insertions. What drives increased CVID clonality needs T cell subpopulation sequencing. Fewer TCRbeta clones were shared among CVID subjects than controls.

The CDR3 has 15 residues. Germline V gene sequence: CDR1 LNHDA, CDR2 SQIVND (reference sequence). J lost 0 bases, V lost 3 bases, and 2 bases had no gene match. The receptor comes from a human donor with common variable immunodeficiency. The J gene is TRBJ1-5, the V gene TRBV19; 7 bases agree with TRBD1. The sequenced sample consisted of peripheral blood mononuclear cells. The CDR3 sequence: CASSIWDSSNQPQHF. The DNA read from the CDR3 is TGTGCCAGTAGTATTTGGGACAGTAGCAATCAGCCC.